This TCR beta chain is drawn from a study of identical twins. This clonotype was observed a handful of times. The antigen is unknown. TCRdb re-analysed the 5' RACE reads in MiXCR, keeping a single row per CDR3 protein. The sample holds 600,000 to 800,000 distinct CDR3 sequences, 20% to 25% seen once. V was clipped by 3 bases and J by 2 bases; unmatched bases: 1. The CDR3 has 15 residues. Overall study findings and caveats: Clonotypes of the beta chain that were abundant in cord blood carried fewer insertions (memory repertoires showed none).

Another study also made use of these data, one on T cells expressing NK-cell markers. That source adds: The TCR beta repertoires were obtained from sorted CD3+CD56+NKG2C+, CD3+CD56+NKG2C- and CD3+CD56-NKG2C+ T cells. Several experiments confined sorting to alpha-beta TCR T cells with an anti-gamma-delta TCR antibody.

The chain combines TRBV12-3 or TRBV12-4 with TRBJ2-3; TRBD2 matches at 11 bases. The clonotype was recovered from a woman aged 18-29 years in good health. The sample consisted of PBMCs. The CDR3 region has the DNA TGTGCCAGCAGTTTTAGCGGGAGGGCCACAGATACGCAGTATTTT. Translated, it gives CASSFSGRATDTQYF.